This T cell receptor (beta chain) was captured in a study of shared clonotypes between healthy human individuals. The germline V gene encodes CDR1 DFQATT and CDR2 SNEGSKA (reference sequence). Trimming left V 4 bases short and J 6 bases short, with 7 bases between. The CDR3 extends over 10 amino acids. Sequencing was at deep level. Clones were read by immunoSEQ multiplex PCR, and TCRdb kept only the in-frame ones, dropping some. The sample has 400,000 to 500,000 clones; 70% to 80% are singletons. What was sequenced was PBMCs. The V call is TRBV20-1, the J call TRBJ2-7; D not resolved. This TCR was sampled from a woman aged 40 to 50 in good health. Some clones in this sample may be carry-over from other donors' samples. The CDR3 coding sequence is TGCAGTGCTATCAAAAGCGAGCAGTACTTC. Encoded protein: CSAIKSEQYF.